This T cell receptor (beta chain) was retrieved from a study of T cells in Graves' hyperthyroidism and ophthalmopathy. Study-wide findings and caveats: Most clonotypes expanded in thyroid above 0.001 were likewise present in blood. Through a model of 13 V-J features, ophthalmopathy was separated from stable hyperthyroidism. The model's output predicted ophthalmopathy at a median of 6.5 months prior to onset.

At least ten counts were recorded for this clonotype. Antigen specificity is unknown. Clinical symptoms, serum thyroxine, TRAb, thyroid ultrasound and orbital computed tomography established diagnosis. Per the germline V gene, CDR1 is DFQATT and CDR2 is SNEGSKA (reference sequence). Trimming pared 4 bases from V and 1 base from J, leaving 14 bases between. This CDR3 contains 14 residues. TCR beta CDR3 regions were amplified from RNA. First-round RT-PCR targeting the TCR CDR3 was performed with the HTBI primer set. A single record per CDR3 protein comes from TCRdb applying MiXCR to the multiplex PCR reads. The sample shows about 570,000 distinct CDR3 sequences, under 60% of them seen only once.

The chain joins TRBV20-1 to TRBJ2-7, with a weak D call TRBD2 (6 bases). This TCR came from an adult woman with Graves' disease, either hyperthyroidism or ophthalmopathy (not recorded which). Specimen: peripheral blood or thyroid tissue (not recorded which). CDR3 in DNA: TGCAGTGCTACTTACGGGAGTGATTCCTACGAGCAGTACTTC. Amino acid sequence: CSATYGSDSYEQYF.